The rows below give T cell receptor beta chains drawn from one sample of a study of response to subunit inactivated influenza vaccine. Each CDR3 protein is one row after TCRdb ran MiXCR on the RT-PCR reads. Of around 530,000 distinct CDR3 sequences listed, 15% to 20% are singletons. The sample was CD4+ T cells sorted from PBMCs, taken less than 25 months after vaccination. The receptors were gathered from a man in his fifties or sixties who received an inactivated influenza vaccine. The CDR3 runs from the conserved cysteine through the conserved F or W. D genes are given only for firm matches. Clone size is stated in some rows and not others, as once, few, many or a class when expanded.

size: few; J: TRBJ2-1; V: TRBV25-1; D: TRBD2; length: 16; CDR3: CASSPPGLASYNEQFF; DNA: TGTGCCAGCAGTCCCCCGGGACTAGCCTCCTACAATGAGCAGTTCTTC
size: few; J: TRBJ2-3; V: TRBV29-1; D: -; length: 13; CDR3: CSVTYGRTDTQYF; DNA: TGCAGCGTCACTTACGGACGAACGGATACGCAGTATTTT
size: many; J: TRBJ2-1; V: TRBV10-3; D: -; length: 11; CDR3: CAISDGNEQFF; DNA: TGTGCCATCAGTGACGGGAATGAGCAGTTCTTC
size: many; J: TRBJ2-7; V: TRBV10-3; D: TRBD1; length: 14; CDR3: CATRRDRVSYEQYF; DNA: TGTGCCACCCGCCGGGACAGGGTTTCCTACGAGCAGTACTTC
size: many; J: TRBJ1-2; V: TRBV24-1; D: -; length: 13; CDR3: CATSDLRGGGYTF; DNA: TGTGCCACCAGTGATTTGAGGGGAGGAGGCTACACCTTC
size: -; J: TRBJ2-3; V: TRBV6-2/TRBV6-3; D: -; length: 16; CDR3: CASSPTRVPSTDTQYF; DNA: TGTGCCAGCAGCCCCACGAGGGTTCCCAGCACAGATACGCAGTATTTT
size: many; J: TRBJ2-1; V: TRBV5-6; D: TRBD2; length: 16; CDR3: CASSLGLAGVGNEQFF; DNA: TGTGCCAGCAGCTTGGGACTAGCGGGAGTTGGGAATGAGCAGTTCTTC
size: few; J: TRBJ2-7; V: TRBV7-2; D: TRBD1; length: 13; CDR3: CASSGQGRNEQYF; DNA: TGTGCCAGCAGCGGACAGGGGCGGAACGAGCAGTACTTC
size: few; J: TRBJ2-2; V: TRBV7-2; D: TRBD1; length: 16; CDR3: CASSPRQGMSTGELFF; DNA: TGTGCCAGCAGCCCAAGACAGGGGATGAGCACCGGGGAGCTGTTTTTT
size: few; J: TRBJ2-3; V: TRBV3-1; D: -; length: 14; CDR3: CASSQSTATDTQYF; DNA: TGTGCCAGCAGCCAGTCGACAGCCACAGATACGCAGTATTTT
size: few; J: TRBJ1-1; V: TRBV2; D: -; length: 16; CDR3: CASSEEGRGWGTEAFF; DNA: TGTGCCAGCAGTGAAGAGGGCAGGGGCTGGGGCACTGAAGCTTTCTTT
size: -; J: TRBJ2-5; V: TRBV4-2; D: -; length: 14; CDR3: CASSPRGEQETQYF; DNA: TGTGCCAGCAGCCCCCGTGGGGAGCAAGAGACCCAGTACTTC
size: -; J: TRBJ2-1; V: TRBV20-1; D: TRBD2; length: 13; CDR3: CSARRGDYNEQFF; DNA: TGCAGTGCTAGGCGGGGGGACTACAATGAGCAGTTCTTC
size: -; J: TRBJ2-2; V: TRBV20-1; D: -; length: 16; CDR3: CSARPPGLRNTGELFF; DNA: TGCAGTGCCCGACCGCCGGGACTTAGAAACACCGGGGAGCTGTTTTTT
size: -; J: TRBJ2-1; V: TRBV7-3; D: TRBD2; length: 16; CDR3: CASSLGLAGGGNEQFF; DNA: TGTGCCAGCAGCCTCGGACTAGCGGGAGGTGGCAATGAGCAGTTCTTC
size: few; J: TRBJ2-2; V: TRBV9; D: -; length: 16; CDR3: CASSVRPGTNTGELFF; DNA: TGTGCCAGCAGCGTACGCCCGGGGACTAACACCGGGGAGCTGTTTTTT
size: -; J: TRBJ2-6; V: TRBV4-3; D: TRBD2; length: 19; CDR3: CASSQVGSGVALWANVLTF; DNA: TGCGCCAGCAGCCAAGTTGGTAGCGGGGTAGCTCTTTGGGCCAACGTCCTGACTTTC
size: few; J: TRBJ2-5; V: TRBV6-1; D: TRBD1; length: 13; CDR3: CASSGGGGETQYF; DNA: TGTGCCAGCAGTGGAGGGGGCGGTGAGACCCAGTACTTC
size: few; J: TRBJ2-1; V: TRBV28; D: TRBD2; length: 17; CDR3: CASSPLAGGTSYNEQFF; DNA: TGTGCCAGCAGTCCGTTAGCGGGGGGTACCTCCTACAATGAGCAGTTCTTC
size: -; J: TRBJ2-3; V: TRBV20-1; D: TRBD2; length: 16; CDR3: CSARPLLATSQDTQYF; DNA: TGCAGTGCTAGACCTTTACTAGCGACCTCACAGGATACGCAGTATTTT
size: few; J: TRBJ2-2; V: TRBV9; D: -; length: 14; CDR3: CASSVSGQGGELFF; DNA: TGTGCCAGCAGCGTAAGCGGGCAGGGCGGGGAGCTGTTTTTT
size: many; J: TRBJ2-1; V: TRBV28; D: -; length: 13; CDR3: CASSVSIVGEQFF; DNA: TGTGCCAGCAGTGTATCTATCGTTGGTGAGCAGTTCTTC
size: few; J: TRBJ2-1; V: TRBV6-1; D: TRBD1; length: 15; CDR3: CASTRDRGSYNEQFF; DNA: TGTGCCAGCACCCGGGACAGGGGATCGTACAATGAGCAGTTCTTC
size: few; J: TRBJ2-1; V: TRBV12-3/TRBV12-4; D: -; length: 14; CDR3: CASSLVGTYNEQFF; DNA: TGTGCCAGCAGTTTAGTGGGAACCTACAATGAGCAGTTCTTC
size: -; J: TRBJ1-2; V: TRBV7-9; D: -; length: 13; CDR3: CASSQKQGGGYTF; DNA: TGTGCCAGCAGCCAGAAACAGGGAGGTGGCTACACCTTC
size: few; J: TRBJ1-4; V: TRBV7-9; D: -; length: 14; CDR3: CASSPANPNPDVFF; DNA: TGTGCCAGCAGCCCCGCTAATCCCAACCCGGACGTGTTTTTT
size: few; J: TRBJ2-5; V: TRBV12-3/TRBV12-4; D: -; length: 13; CDR3: CASSFIPAGPRYF; DNA: TGTGCCAGCAGTTTCATCCCCGCCGGCCCGAGGTACTTC
size: -; J: TRBJ1-5; V: TRBV6-6; D: -; length: 12; CDR3: CASFDSNQPQHF; DNA: TGTGCCAGCTTTGATAGCAATCAGCCCCAGCATTTT
size: few; J: TRBJ2-7; V: TRBV6-5; D: -; length: 15; CDR3: CASSYGGLGSYEQYF; DNA: TGTGCCAGCAGTTACGGGGGACTGGGCTCCTACGAGCAGTACTTC
size: -; J: TRBJ2-5; V: TRBV20-1; D: -; length: 13; CDR3: CSACRTNQETQYF; DNA: TGCAGTGCCTGTAGGACAAACCAAGAGACCCAGTACTTC
size: -; J: TRBJ1-5; V: TRBV21-1; D: -; length: 14; CDR3: CASRQGPVNQPQHF; DNA: TGTGCCAGCCGCCAGGGTCCTGTAAATCAGCCCCAGCATTTT
size: few; J: TRBJ2-4; V: TRBV18; D: -; length: 15; CDR3: CASSPPGNGKNIQYF; DNA: TGTGCCAGCTCACCGCCAGGGAACGGGAAAAACATTCAGTACTTC
size: -; J: TRBJ2-7; V: TRBV7-2; D: -; length: 14; CDR3: CASSLVSPFYEQYF; DNA: TGTGCCAGCAGCTTAGTTAGTCCGTTCTACGAGCAGTACTTC
size: few; J: TRBJ2-1; V: TRBV7-2; D: TRBD1; length: 14; CDR3: CASSADREYNEQFF; DNA: TGTGCCAGCAGCGCGGACAGGGAATACAATGAGCAGTTCTTC
size: few; J: TRBJ1-2; V: TRBV6-1; D: -; length: 13; CDR3: CASSLGEDYGYTF; DNA: TGTGCCAGCAGCCTCGGGGAGGACTATGGCTACACCTTC
size: few; J: TRBJ2-7; V: TRBV18; D: -; length: 13; CDR3: CASSLDKLYEQYF; DNA: TGTGCCAGCTCACTGGACAAGCTCTACGAGCAGTACTTC
size: few; J: TRBJ2-5; V: TRBV10-3; D: -; length: 13; CDR3: CAISDRVQETQYF; DNA: TGTGCCATCAGTGACAGGGTCCAAGAGACCCAGTACTTC
size: -; J: TRBJ2-7; V: TRBV5-1; D: -; length: 15; CDR3: CASSFATGDTYEQYF; DNA: TGCGCCAGCAGCTTCGCGACAGGAGATACCTACGAGCAGTACTTC
size: few; J: TRBJ2-7; V: TRBV20-1; D: TRBD2; length: 13; CDR3: CSAHSGSLYEQYF; DNA: TGCAGTGCTCATAGCGGGAGCCTATACGAGCAGTACTTC
size: few; J: TRBJ2-3; V: TRBV7-2; D: TRBD2; length: 15; CDR3: CASSSQRGMVDTQYF; DNA: TGTGCCAGCAGCTCTCAGCGGGGGATGGTCGATACGCAGTATTTT
size: few; J: TRBJ2-5; V: TRBV7-9; D: -; length: 14; CDR3: CASSLGPAKETQYF; DNA: TGTGCCAGCAGCTTAGGGCCAGCAAAAGAGACCCAGTACTTC
size: few; J: TRBJ2-3; V: TRBV5-1; D: -; length: 15; CDR3: CASSPGQPSTDTQYF; DNA: TGCGCCAGCAGCCCAGGACAGCCTAGCACAGATACGCAGTATTTT
size: -; J: TRBJ2-7; V: TRBV5-1; D: TRBD2; length: 16; CDR3: CASSSSTSGYSYEQYF; DNA: TGCGCCAGCAGCTCCTCGACTAGCGGCTATTCCTACGAGCAGTACTTC
size: -; J: TRBJ1-5; V: TRBV12-3/TRBV12-4; D: -; length: 14; CDR3: CASSFLSPNQPQHF; DNA: TGTGCCAGCAGTTTTCTGAGCCCGAATCAGCCCCAGCATTTT
size: -; J: TRBJ1-6; V: TRBV25-1; D: TRBD1; length: 12; CDR3: CATQGVVSPLHF; DNA: TGTGCCACCCAGGGGGTGGTTTCACCCCTCCACTTT
size: few; J: TRBJ1-1; V: TRBV6-5; D: -; length: 13; CDR3: CASSYMGGAEAFF; DNA: TGTGCCAGCAGTTACATGGGAGGTGCTGAAGCTTTCTTT
size: -; J: TRBJ2-1; V: TRBV7-2; D: TRBD2; length: 15; CDR3: CASSPTSGRGSEQFF; DNA: TGTGCCAGCAGCCCGACTAGCGGGAGGGGAAGTGAGCAGTTCTTC
size: -; J: TRBJ2-1; V: TRBV6-5; D: TRBD2; length: 16; CDR3: CASSYPRGGGNNEQFF; DNA: TGTGCCAGCAGTTACCCCAGAGGCGGGGGGAACAATGAGCAGTTCTTC
size: many; J: TRBJ2-1; V: TRBV10-3; D: TRBD2; length: 14; CDR3: CAISSGGAVNEQFF; DNA: TGTGCCATCAGTAGCGGGGGGGCCGTTAATGAGCAGTTCTTC
size: few; J: TRBJ1-5; V: TRBV4-2; D: TRBD1; length: 13; CDR3: CASSPDRVQPQHF; DNA: TGTGCCAGCAGCCCGGACAGGGTTCAGCCCCAGCATTTT
size: -; J: TRBJ2-3; V: TRBV20-1; D: -; length: 12; CDR3: CSASTASLMQYF; DNA: TGCAGTGCTAGTACGGCTAGCCTTATGCAGTATTTT
size: few; J: TRBJ2-1; V: TRBV20-1; D: -; length: 12; CDR3: CSAPFPNSEQFF; DNA: TGCAGTGCTCCCTTTCCCAATAGCGAGCAGTTCTTC
size: few; J: TRBJ2-3; V: TRBV18; D: -; length: 15; CDR3: CASSPNGGNTDTQYF; DNA: TGTGCCAGCTCACCAAATGGAGGGAACACAGATACGCAGTATTTT
size: -; J: TRBJ2-1; V: TRBV7-2; D: -; length: 14; CDR3: CASSWAAVYNEQFF; DNA: TGTGCCAGCAGCTGGGCGGCAGTCTACAATGAGCAGTTCTTC
size: -; J: TRBJ1-2; V: TRBV12-3/TRBV12-4; D: -; length: 13; CDR3: CASRGIRDYGYTF; DNA: TGTGCCAGCAGGGGGATTCGGGACTATGGCTACACCTTC
size: few; J: TRBJ2-3; V: TRBV20-1; D: -; length: 11; CDR3: CSAGAADTQYF; DNA: TGCAGTGCTGGAGCCGCAGATACGCAGTATTTT
size: -; J: TRBJ1-1; V: TRBV3-1; D: TRBD1; length: 14; CDR3: CASSQGQGIGEAFF; DNA: TGTGCCAGCAGCCAAGGACAGGGGATTGGTGAAGCTTTCTTT